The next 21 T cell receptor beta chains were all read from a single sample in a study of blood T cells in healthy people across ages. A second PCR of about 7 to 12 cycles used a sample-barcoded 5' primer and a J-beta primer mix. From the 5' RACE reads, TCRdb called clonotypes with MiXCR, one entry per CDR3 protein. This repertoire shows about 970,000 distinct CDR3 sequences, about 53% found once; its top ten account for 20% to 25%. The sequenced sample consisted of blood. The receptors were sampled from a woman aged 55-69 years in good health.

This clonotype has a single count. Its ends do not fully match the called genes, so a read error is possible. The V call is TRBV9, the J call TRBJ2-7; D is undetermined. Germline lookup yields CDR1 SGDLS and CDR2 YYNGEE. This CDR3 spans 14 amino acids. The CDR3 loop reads CAGSVGPGSYEQYF. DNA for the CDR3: TGTGCCGGCAGCGTAGGGCCAGGCTCCTACGAGCAGTACTTC.

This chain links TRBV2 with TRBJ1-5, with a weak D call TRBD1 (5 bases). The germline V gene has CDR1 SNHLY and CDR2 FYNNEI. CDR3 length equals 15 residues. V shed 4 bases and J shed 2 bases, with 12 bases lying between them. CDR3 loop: CASSGGLGGNQPQHF. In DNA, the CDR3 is TGTGCCAGCAGTGGAGGCCTGGGGGGCAATCAGCCCCAGCATTTT.

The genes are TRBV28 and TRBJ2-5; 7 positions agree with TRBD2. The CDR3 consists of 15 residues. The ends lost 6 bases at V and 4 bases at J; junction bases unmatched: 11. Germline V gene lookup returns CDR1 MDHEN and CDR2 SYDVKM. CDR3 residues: CASRRGGSPGETQYF. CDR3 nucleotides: TGTGCCAGCAGGAGGGGCGGGAGCCCGGGAGAGACCCAGTACTTC. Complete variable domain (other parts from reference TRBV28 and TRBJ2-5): DVKVTQSSRYLVKRTGEKVFLECVQDMDHENMFWYRQDPGLGLRLIYFSYDVKMKEKGDIPEGYSVSREKKERFSLILESASTNQTSMYLCASRRGGSPGETQYFGPGTRLLVL.

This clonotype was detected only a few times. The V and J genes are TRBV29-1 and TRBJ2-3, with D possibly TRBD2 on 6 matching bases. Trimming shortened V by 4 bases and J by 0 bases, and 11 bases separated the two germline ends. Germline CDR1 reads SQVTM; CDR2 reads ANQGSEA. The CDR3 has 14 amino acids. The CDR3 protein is CSVAVGGSTDTQYF. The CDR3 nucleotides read TGCAGCGTTGCGGTGGGGGGAAGCACAGATACGCAGTATTTT.

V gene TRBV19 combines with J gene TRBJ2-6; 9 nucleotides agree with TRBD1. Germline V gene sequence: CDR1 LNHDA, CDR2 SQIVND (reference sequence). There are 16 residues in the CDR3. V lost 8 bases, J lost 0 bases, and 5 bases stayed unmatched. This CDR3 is CASGGQGFSGANVLTF. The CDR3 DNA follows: TGTGCCAGTGGAGGACAGGGGTTCTCTGGGGCCAACGTCCTGACTTTC.

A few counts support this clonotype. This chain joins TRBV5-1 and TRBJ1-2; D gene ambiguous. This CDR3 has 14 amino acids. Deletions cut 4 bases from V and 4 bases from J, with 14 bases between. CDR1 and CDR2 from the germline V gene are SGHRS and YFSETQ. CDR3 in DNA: TGCGCCAGCAGCCCAGTGGGGTACAGCTATGGCTACACCTTC. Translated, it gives CASSPVGYSYGYTF.

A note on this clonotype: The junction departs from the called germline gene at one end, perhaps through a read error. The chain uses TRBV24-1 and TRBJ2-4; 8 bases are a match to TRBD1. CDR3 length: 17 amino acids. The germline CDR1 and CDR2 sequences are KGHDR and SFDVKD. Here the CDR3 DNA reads TGTGCCACCAGTGAGAAAACCCCGGGACAGGAAGGGTACATTCAGTATTTC. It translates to CATSEKTPGQEGYIQYF.

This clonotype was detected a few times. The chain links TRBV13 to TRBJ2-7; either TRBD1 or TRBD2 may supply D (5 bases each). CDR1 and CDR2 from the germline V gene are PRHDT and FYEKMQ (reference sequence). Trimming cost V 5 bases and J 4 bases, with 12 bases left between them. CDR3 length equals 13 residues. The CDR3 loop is CASSTGRKYEQYF. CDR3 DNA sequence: TGTGCCAGCAGCACGGGACGGAAATACGAGCAGTACTTC.

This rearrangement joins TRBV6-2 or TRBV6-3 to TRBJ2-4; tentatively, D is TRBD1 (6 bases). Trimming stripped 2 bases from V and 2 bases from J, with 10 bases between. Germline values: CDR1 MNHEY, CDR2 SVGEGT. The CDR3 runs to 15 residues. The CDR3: CASSYADRTKNIQYF. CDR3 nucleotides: TGTGCCAGCAGTTACGCGGACAGAACCAAAAACATTCAGTACTTC.

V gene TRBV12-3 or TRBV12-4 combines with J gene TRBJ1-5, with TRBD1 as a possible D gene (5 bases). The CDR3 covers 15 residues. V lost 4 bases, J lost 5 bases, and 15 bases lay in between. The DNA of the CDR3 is TGTGCCAGCAGTTCCCTTGAGGGGAAGGATCAGCCCCAGCATTTT. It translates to CASSSLEGKDQPQHF.

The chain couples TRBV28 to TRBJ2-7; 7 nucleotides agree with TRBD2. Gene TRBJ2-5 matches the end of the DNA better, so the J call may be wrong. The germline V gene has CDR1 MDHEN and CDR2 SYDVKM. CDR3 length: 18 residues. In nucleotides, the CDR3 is TGTGCCAGCAGTTTAGCCCTAGCGGACACCCTCCGTTTCGAGACCCAGTACTTC. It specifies CASSLALADTLRFETQYF.

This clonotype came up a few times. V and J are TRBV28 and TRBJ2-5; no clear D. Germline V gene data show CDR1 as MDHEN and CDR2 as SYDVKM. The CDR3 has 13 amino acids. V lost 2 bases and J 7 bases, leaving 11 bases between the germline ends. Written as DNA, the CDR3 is TGTGCCAGCAGTTTACCTACAGTAGGGACCCAGTACTTC. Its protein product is CASSLPTVGTQYF.

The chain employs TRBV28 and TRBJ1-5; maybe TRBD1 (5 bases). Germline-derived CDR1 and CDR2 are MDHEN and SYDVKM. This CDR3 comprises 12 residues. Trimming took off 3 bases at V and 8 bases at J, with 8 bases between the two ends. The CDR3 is CASSLIREPQHF. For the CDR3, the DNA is TGTGCCAGCAGTTTGATCAGGGAGCCCCAGCATTTT.

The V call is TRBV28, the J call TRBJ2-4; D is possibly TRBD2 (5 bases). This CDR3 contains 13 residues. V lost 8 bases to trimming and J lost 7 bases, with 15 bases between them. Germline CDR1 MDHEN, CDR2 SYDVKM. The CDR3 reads CASLTEGQNIQYF. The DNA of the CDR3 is TGTGCCAGCCTAACAGAGGGCCAGAACATTCAGTACTTC.

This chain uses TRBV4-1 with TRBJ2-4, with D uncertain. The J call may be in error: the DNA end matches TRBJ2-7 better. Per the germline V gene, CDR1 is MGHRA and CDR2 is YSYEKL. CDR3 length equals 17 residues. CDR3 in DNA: TGCGCCAGCAGCCAAGAGTATGGCAGCCTCGGAATCTACGAGCAGTACTTC. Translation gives CASSQEYGSLGIYEQYF.

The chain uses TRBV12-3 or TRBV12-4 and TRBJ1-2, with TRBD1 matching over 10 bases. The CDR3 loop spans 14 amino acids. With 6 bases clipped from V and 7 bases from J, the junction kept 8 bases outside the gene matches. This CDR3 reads CASSIPGQGTGYTF. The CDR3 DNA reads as TGTGCCAGCAGCATTCCGGGACAGGGGACTGGCTACACCTTC.

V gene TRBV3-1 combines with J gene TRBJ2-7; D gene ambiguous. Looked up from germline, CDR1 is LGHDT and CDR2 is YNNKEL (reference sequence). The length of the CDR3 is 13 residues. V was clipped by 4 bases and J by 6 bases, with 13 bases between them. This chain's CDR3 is CASSLPIMGEQYF. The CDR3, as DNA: TGTGCCAGCAGCCTTCCGATCATGGGCGAGCAGTACTTC.

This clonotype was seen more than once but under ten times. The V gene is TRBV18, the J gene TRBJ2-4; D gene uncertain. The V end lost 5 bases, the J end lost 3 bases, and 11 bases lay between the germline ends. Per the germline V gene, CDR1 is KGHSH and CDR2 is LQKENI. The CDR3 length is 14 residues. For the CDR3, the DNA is TGTGCCAGCTCAGAGTCACAGATCAAAAACATTCAGTACTTC. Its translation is CASSESQIKNIQYF.

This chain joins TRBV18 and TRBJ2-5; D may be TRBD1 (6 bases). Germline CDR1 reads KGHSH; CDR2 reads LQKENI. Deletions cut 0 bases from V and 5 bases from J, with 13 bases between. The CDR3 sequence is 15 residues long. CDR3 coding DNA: TGTGCCAGCTCACCACCGCAGGGGACGGGGGAGACCCAGTACTTC. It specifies CASSPPQGTGETQYF.

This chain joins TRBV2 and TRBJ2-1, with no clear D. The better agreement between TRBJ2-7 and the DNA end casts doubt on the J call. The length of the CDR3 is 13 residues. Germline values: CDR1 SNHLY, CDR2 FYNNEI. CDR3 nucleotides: TGTGCCAGCAGTGGACAAACCCCCTCCGAGCAGTACTTC. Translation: CASSGQTPSEQYF.

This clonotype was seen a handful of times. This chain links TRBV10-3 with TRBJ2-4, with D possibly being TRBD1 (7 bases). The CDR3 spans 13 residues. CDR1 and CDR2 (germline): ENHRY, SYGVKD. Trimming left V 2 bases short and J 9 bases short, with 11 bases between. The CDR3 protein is CAISEVQGGIQYF. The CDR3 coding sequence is TGTGCCATCAGTGAGGTGCAGGGGGGCATTCAGTACTTC.